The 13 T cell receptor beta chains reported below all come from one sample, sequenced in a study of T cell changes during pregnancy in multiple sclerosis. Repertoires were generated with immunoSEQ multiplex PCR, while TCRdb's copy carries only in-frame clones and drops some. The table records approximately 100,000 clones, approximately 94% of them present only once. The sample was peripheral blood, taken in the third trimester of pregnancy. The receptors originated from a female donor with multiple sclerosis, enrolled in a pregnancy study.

DNA for the CDR3: TGTGCCAGCAGTGGACTAGCGGGAACTGGGGCCAACGTCCTGACTTTC. It yields the protein CASSGLAGTGANVLTF. The chain employs TRBV6-1 and TRBJ2-6, with 11 bases fitting TRBD2. The germline V gene has CDR1 MNHNS and CDR2 SASEGT. V was clipped by 4 bases and J by 2 bases; unmatched bases: 1. This CDR3 contains 16 residues.

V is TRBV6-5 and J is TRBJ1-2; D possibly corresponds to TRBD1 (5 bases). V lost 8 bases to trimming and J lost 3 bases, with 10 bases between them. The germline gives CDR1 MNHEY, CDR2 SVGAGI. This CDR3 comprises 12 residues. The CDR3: CASGGGYYGYTF. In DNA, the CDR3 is TGTGCCAGCGGGGGAGGTTACTATGGCTACACCTTC.

The CDR3 is CASNPGLAAYEQYF. DNA of the CDR3: TGTGCCAGCAATCCAGGACTAGCGGCCTACGAGCAGTACTTC. The V call is TRBV2, the J call TRBJ2-7, with 10 bases fitting TRBD2. Trimming removed 7 bases from V and 2 bases from J; junction bases left unmatched: 5. CDR1 and CDR2 (germline): SNHLY, FYNNEI. CDR3 size: 14 residues.

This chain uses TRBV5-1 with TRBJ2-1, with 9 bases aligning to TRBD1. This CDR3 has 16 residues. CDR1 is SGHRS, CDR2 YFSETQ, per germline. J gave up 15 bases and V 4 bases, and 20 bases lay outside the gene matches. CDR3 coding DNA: TGCGCCAGCAGCCTAGATCAACAGGGGGCGCCCCGAGATAGGTTCTTC. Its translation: CASSLDQQGAPRDRFF.

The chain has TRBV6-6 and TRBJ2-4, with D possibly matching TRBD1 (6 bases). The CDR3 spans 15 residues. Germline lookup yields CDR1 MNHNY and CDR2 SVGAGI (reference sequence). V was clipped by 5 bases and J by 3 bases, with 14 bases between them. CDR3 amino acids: CASSTTGSGKNIQYF. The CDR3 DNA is TGTGCCAGCAGTACAACAGGGTCGGGCAAAAACATTCAGTACTTC.

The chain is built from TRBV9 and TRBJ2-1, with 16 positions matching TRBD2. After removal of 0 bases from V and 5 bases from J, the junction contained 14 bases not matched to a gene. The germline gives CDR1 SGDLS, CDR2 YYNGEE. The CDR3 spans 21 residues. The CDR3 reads CASSVVAAGTSGRAGDNEQFF. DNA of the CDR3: TGTGCCAGCAGCGTAGTGGCAGCCGGGACTAGCGGGAGGGCCGGCGACAATGAGCAGTTCTTC. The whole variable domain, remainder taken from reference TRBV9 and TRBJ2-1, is DSGVTQTPKHLITATGQRVTLRCSPRSGDLSVYWYQQSLDQGLQFLIQYYNGEERAKGNILERFSAQQFPDLHSELNLSSLELGDSALYFCASSVVAAGTSGRAGDNEQFFGPGTRLTVL.

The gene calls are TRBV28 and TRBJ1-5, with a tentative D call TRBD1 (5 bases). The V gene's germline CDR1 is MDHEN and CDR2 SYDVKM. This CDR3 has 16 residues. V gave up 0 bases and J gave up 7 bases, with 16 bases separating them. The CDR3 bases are TGTGCCAGCAGTTTATGGGCGGGGCAGGCTGGACAGCCCCAGCATTTT. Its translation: CASSLWAGQAGQPQHF.

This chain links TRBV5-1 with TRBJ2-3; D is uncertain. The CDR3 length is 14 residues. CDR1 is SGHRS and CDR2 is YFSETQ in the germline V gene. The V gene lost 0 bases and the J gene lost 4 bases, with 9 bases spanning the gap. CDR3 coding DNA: TGCGCCAGCAGCTTGGCAGGTTATCCAGATACGCAGTATTTT. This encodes CASSLAGYPDTQYF.

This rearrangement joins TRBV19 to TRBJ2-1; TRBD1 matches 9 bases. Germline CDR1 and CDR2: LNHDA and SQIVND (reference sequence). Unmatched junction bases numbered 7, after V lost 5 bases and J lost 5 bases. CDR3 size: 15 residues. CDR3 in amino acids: CASSVSGTGNNEQFF. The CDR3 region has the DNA TGTGCCAGTAGTGTTTCCGGGACAGGGAACAATGAGCAGTTCTTC.

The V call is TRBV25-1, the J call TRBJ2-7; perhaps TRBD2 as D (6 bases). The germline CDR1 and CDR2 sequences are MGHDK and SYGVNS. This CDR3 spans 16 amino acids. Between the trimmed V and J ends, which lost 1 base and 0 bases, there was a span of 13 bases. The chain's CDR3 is CASSELGGGVSYEQYF. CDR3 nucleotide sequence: TGTGCCAGCAGTGAATTGGGGGGAGGAGTCTCCTACGAGCAGTACTTC.

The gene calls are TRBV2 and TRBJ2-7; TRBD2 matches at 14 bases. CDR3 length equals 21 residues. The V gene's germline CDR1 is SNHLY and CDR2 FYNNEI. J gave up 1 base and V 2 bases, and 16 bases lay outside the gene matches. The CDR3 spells CASSELLFRMTSGRESYEQYF. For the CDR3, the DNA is TGTGCCAGCAGTGAACTTTTGTTTAGAATGACTAGCGGGAGGGAATCCTACGAGCAGTACTTC.

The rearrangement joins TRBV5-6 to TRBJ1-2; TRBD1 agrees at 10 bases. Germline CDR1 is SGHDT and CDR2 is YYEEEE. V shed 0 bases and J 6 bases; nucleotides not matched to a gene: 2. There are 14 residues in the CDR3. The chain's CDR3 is CASSLGTGGDGYTF. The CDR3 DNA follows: TGTGCCAGCAGCTTGGGGACAGGGGGAGATGGCTACACCTTC.

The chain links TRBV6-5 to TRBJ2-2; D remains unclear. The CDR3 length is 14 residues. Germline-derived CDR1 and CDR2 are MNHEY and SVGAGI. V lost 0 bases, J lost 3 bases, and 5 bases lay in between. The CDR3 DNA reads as TGTGCCAGCAGTTACTCCCCGTACACCGGGGAGCTGTTTTTT. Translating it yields CASSYSPYTGELFF.